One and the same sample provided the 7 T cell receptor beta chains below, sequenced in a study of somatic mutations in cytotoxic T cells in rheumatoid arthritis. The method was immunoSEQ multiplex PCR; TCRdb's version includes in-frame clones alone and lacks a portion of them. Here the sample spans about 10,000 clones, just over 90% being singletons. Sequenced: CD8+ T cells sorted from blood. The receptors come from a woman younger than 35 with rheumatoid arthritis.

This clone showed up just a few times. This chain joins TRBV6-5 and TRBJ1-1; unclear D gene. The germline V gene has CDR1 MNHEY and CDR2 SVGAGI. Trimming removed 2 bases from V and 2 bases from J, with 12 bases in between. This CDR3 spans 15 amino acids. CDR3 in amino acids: CASSYEGRKNTEAFF. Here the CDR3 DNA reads TGTGCCAGCAGTTACGAGGGTCGGAAAAACACTGAAGCTTTCTTT.

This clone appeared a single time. DNA for the CDR3: TGCGCCGCTAGTACGGTCTACTGGGGGGGAAGTAATGAAAAACTGTTTTTT. This gives the protein CAASTVYWGGSNEKLFF. The chain carries TRBV4-3 and TRBJ1-4, with D tentatively TRBD1 (5 bases). Trimming took off 11 bases at V and 4 bases at J, with 26 bases between the two ends. This CDR3 spans 17 amino acids. In germline, CDR1 is LGHNA, CDR2 YSLEER.

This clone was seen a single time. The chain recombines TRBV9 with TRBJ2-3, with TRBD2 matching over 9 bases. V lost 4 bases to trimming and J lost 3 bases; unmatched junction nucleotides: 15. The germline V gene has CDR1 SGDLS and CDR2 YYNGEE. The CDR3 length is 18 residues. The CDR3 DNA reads TGTGCCAGCAGCCCCCAGGAGGTGATAGCGGGAGAAACAGATACGCAGTATTTT. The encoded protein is CASSPQEVIAGETDTQYF.

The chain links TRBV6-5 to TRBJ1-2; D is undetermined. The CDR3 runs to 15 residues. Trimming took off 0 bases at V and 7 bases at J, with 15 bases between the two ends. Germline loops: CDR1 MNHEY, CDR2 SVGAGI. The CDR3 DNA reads TGTGCCAGCAGTTACTCGAGCGCGAGCGGAGCTGGCTACACCTTC. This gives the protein CASSYSSASGAGYTF.

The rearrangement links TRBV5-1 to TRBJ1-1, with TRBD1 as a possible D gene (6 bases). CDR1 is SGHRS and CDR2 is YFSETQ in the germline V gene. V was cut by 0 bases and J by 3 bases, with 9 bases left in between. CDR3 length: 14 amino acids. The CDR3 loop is CASSLGGQDTEAFF. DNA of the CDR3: TGCGCCAGCAGCTTGGGGGGGCAGGACACTGAAGCTTTCTTT.

In DNA form, the CDR3 reads TGTGCCAGCAGCGTAGACTTAATCGACTGGAATGGCTACACCTTC. It is translated as CASSVDLIDWNGYTF. The chain recombines TRBV9 with TRBJ1-2, with no clear D. The CDR3 has 15 amino acids. Per germline, CDR1 SGDLS and CDR2 YYNGEE. Trimming cost V 0 bases and J 6 bases, with 15 bases left between them.

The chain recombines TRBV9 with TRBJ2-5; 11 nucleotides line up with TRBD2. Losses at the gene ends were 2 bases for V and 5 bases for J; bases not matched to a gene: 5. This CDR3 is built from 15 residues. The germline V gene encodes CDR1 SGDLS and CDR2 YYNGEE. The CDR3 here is CASSVGTSGGETQYF. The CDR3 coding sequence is TGTGCCAGCAGCGTGGGGACTAGCGGTGGGGAGACCCAGTACTTC.